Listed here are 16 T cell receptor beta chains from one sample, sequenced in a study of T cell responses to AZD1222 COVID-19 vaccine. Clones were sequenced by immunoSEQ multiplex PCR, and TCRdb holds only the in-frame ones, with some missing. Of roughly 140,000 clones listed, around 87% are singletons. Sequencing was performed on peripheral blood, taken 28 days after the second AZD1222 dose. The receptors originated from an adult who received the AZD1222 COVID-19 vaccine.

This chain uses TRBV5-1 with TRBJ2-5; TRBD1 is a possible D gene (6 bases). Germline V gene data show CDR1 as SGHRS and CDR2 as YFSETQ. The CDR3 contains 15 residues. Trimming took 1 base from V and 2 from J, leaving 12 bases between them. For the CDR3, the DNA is TGCGCCAGCAGCTTGCGGGGCAGGGGTCAAGAGACCCAGTACTTC. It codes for CASSLRGRGQETQYF.

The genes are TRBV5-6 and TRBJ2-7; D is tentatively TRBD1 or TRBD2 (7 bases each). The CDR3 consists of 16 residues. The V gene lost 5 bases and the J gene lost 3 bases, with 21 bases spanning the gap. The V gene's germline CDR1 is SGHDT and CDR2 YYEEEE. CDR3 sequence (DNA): TGTGCCAGCAGTTCCCAGGGGGGGTATGACGGCTACGAGCAGTACTTC. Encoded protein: CASSSQGGYDGYEQYF.

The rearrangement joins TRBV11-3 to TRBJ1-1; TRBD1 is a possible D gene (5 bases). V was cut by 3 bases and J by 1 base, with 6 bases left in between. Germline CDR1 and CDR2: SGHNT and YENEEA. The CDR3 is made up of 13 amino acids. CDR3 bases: TGTGCCAGCAGCTTCAGGGCGAACACTGAAGCTTTCTTT. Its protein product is CASSFRANTEAFF. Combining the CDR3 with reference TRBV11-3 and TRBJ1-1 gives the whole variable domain EAGVVQSPRYKIIEKKQPVAFWCNPISGHNTLYWYLQNLGQGPELLIRYENEEAVDDSQLPKDRFSAERLKGVDSTLKIQPAELGDSAVYLCASSFRANTEAFFGQGTRLTVV.

The CDR3 sequence is CASNSQVGGAGEQYF. CDR3 DNA: TGCGCCAGCAACTCTCAGGTGGGGGGGGCGGGCGAGCAGTACTTC. This chain connects TRBV10-1 to TRBJ2-7; a weak D match, TRBD2 (7 bases). V gave up 7 bases and J gave up 6 bases, with 22 bases separating them. The CDR3 totals 15 residues. Germline V lookup: CDR1 WNHNN, CDR2 SYGVQD (reference sequence).

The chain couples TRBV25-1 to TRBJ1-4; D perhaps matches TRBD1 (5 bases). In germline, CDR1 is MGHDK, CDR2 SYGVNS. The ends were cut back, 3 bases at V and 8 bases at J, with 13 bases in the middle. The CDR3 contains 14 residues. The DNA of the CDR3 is TGTGCCAGCAGTGAGGGCAGGGAAGGGGAAAAACTGTTTTTT. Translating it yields CASSEGREGEKLFF.

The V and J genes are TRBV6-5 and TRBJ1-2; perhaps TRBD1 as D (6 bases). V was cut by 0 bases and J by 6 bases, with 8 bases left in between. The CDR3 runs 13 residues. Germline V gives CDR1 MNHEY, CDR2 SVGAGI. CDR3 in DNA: TGTGCCAGCAGTTACTCGCACAGGGATGGCTACACCTTC. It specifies CASSYSHRDGYTF.

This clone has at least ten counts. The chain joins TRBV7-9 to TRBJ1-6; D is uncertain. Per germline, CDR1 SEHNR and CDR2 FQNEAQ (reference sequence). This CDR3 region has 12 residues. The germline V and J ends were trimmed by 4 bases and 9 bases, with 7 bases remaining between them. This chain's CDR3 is CASSSDLSPLHF. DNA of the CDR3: TGTGCCAGCAGCTCAGACCTTTCACCCCTCCACTTT.

The CDR3, as DNA: TGTGCCATCAGTGAGTCCCTAGGACAGGGAGGATATGGCTACACCTTC. Translating gives CAISESLGQGGYGYTF. The rearrangement links TRBV10-3 to TRBJ1-2; 8 nucleotides match TRBD1. CDR1 is ENHRY and CDR2 is SYGVKD in the germline V gene. J gave up 5 bases and V 0 bases, and 8 bases lay outside the gene matches. This CDR3 comprises 16 residues.

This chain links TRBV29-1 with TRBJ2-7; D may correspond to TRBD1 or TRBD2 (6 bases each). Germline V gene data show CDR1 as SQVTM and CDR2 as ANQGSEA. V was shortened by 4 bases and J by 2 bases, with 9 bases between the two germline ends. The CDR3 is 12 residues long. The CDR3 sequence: CSVVGGPYEQYF. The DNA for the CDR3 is TGCAGCGTTGTCGGGGGCCCCTACGAGCAGTACTTC.

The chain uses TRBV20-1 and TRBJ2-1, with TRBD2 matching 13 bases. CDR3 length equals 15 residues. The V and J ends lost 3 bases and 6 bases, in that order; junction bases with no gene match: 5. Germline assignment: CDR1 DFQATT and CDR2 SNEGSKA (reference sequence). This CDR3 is CSASGGLAGLNEQFF. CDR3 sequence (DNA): TGCAGTGCTAGTGGGGGACTAGCGGGGCTCAATGAGCAGTTCTTC.

DNA for the CDR3: TGTGCCAGCAGCTTGGTAGGGTCTGAAAAACTGTTTTTT. It translates to CASSLVGSEKLFF. The genes are TRBV5-6 and TRBJ1-4; the D is unclear. Germline V gene lookup returns CDR1 SGHDT and CDR2 YYEEEE. Trimming left V 0 bases short and J 7 bases short, with 7 bases between. The CDR3 consists of 13 residues. The whole variable domain, remainder taken from reference TRBV5-6 and TRBJ1-4, is DAGVTQSPTHLIKTRGQQVTLRCSPKSGHDTVSWYQQALGQGPQFIFQYYEEEERQRGNFPDRFSGHQFPNYSSELNVNALLLGDSALYLCASSLVGSEKLFFGSGTQLSVL.

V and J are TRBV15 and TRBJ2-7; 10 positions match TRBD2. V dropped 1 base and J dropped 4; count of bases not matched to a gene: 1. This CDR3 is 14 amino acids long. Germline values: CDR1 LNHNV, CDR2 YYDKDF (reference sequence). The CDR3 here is CATSRGTSGYEQYF. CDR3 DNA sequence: TGTGCCACCAGCAGAGGGACTAGCGGATACGAGCAGTACTTC.

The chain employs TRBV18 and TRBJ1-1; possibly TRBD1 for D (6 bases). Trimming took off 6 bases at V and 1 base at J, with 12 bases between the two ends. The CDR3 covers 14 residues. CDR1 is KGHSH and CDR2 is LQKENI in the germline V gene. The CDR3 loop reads CASSPGQTNTEAFF. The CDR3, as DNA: TGTGCCAGCTCGCCCGGACAGACGAACACTGAAGCTTTCTTT.

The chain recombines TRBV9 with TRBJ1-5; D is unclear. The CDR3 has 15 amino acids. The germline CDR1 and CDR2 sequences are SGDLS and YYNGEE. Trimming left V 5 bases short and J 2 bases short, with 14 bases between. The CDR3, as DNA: TGTGCCAGCAGTCGGACCTCAGGTGGCAATCAGCCCCAGCATTTT. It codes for CASSRTSGGNQPQHF.

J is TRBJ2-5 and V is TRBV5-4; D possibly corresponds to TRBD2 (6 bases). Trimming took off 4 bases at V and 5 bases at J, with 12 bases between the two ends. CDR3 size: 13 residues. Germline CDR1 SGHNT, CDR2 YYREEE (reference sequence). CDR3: CASSNRDSETQYF. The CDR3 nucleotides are TGTGCCAGCAGCAATCGGGACTCCGAGACCCAGTACTTC.

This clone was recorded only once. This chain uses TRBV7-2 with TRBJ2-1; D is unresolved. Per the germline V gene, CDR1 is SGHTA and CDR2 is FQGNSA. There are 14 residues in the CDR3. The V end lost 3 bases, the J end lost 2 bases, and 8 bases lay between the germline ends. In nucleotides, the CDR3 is TGTGCCAGCAGCTTTAACCCCGCCTACAATGAGCAGTTCTTC. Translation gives CASSFNPAYNEQFF.